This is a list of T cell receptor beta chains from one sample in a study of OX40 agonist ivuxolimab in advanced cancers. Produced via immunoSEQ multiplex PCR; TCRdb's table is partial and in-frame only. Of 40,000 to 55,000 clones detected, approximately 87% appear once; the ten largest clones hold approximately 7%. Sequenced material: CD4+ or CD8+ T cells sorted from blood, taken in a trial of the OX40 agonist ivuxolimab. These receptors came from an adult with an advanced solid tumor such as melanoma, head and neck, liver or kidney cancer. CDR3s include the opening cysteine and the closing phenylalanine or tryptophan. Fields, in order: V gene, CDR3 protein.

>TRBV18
CASSPPVLETQYF
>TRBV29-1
CSVGRGQGAREQYF
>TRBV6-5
CASRSRGITDTQYF
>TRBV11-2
CASSLGARGDNEQFF
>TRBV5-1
CASSFERVGEQYF
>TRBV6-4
CASSLQAGPGGEAFF
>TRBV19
CASSIGVGTTGMAKNIQYF
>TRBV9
CASSPMWTSGGYNEQFF
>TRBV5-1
CASSLRSSGTNEQFF
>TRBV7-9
CASSLGQGTYGYTF
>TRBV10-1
CASSGTGKFSNEQFF
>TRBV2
CASTRGGPQHF
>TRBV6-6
CASSLDRREAFF
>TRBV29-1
CSVAQTNYGYTF
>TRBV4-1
CASSHQRTGGKDGYTF
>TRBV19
CASSTRTVNTEAFF
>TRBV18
CASSPPPDPNTGELFF
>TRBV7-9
CASSFLGQPTGHEQYF
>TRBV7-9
CASSLVRQLNTEAFF
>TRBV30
CAWSQGIMPQHF
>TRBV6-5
CASSYSGQGSNYGYTF
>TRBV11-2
CASSLGTGLVHEQYF
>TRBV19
CASSTPRQSRTHEQYF
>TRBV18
CASSPGDPLNTEAFF
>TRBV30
CAWIGGGYNEQFF
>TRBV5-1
CASSLGQGATGELFF
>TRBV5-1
CASSTDRGRIQPGELFF
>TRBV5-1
CASSLLQGATTDTQYF
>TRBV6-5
CASSYSTNTDTQYF
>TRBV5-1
CASSLLAGSYNEQFF